This T cell receptor (beta chain) derives from a study of cytomegalovirus exposure and HLA in healthy donors. Use of 60 Vbeta and 13 Jbeta primers characterized the PCR. Some clones are missing from TCRdb's copy, which holds only in-frame ones; the method was immunoSEQ multiplex PCR. Of roughly 190,000 clones in the sample, roughly four fifths were seen once. Findings of the study overall: The study put 150 to 200 TCR beta chains on its list as cytomegalovirus-associated.

Comment on this clone: Its specificity is not known.

Germline values: CDR1 SGHRS, CDR2 YFSETQ. Between the trimmed V and J ends, which lost 4 bases and 3 bases, there was a span of 16 bases. This CDR3 spans 15 amino acids. The sequence derives from a woman aged 25 to 45 in good health and CMV-seropositive. The genes are TRBV5-1 and TRBJ1-1; a possible D gene is TRBD1 (6 bases). Sequencing was performed on PBMCs. The DNA of the CDR3 is TGCGCCAGCAGCGCACAGGGATCGGATTACACTGAAGCTTTCTTT. Protein: CASSAQGSDYTEAFF.